A single T cell receptor beta chain is shown here with its context. The data derive from a study of blood T cell repertoires in COVID-19. Overall study: T cells, B-cell-depleted T cells, or PBMCs supplied cDNA or gDNA.

Germline loops: CDR1 SGHAT, CDR2 FQNNGV. The CDR3 covers 16 residues. V trimming: 5 bases; J trimming: 4 bases; junction bases outside the gene matches: 9. Data came from immunoSEQ multiplex PCR; TCRdb stores just in-frame clones and leaves some out. Among 200,000 to 300,000 clones listed, around nine tenths were seen once. J is TRBJ2-5 and V is TRBV11-2, with TRBD2 matching over 11 bases. Sequencing was done on a sample of peripheral blood. This sequence originates from a woman aged 55-69 years who had recovered from COVID-19. Here the CDR3 reads CASSIFSGGAGETQYF. The CDR3 nucleotides are TGTGCCAGCAGCATTTTTAGCGGGGGGGCAGGAGAGACCCAGTACTTC.